These 27 T cell receptor beta chains originate from one sample sequenced in a study of OX40 agonist ivuxolimab in advanced cancers. The protocol was immunoSEQ multiplex PCR, while the TCRdb copy is restricted to in-frame clones and leaves out a portion. The sample yields about 58,000 clones, 82% seen once. Source: CD4+ or CD8+ T cells sorted from blood, taken in a trial of the OX40 agonist ivuxolimab. These receptors were obtained from an adult with an advanced solid tumor such as melanoma, head and neck, liver or kidney cancer.

This clone was seen once. The chain uses TRBV4-2 and TRBJ2-3; 9 nucleotides match TRBD2. Per the germline V gene, CDR1 is LGHNA and CDR2 is YNFKEQ. This CDR3 is 17 amino acids long. V shed 2 bases and J 3 bases; nucleotides not matched to a gene: 9. The CDR3 region is CASSQLENSGRTDTQYF. Written as DNA, the CDR3 is TGTGCCAGCAGCCAACTCGAGAATAGCGGGAGAACAGATACGCAGTATTTT.

This chain connects TRBV6-6 to TRBJ1-1; D gene ambiguous. The CDR3 runs 15 residues. V shed 0 bases and J shed 2 bases, with 10 bases lying between them. Germline V gene lookup returns CDR1 MNHNY and CDR2 SVGAGI (reference sequence). The CDR3 DNA follows: TGTGCCAGCAGTTACTCGAGGGAAGTTAACACTGAAGCTTTCTTT. It specifies CASSYSREVNTEAFF.

The chain recombines TRBV6-5 with TRBJ2-3; tentatively, D is TRBD1 (7 bases). The CDR3 totals 16 residues. The germline CDR1 and CDR2 sequences are MNHEY and SVGAGI. Trimming took 4 bases from V and 5 from J, leaving 19 bases between them. The CDR3 region is CASSSPRGAFGDTQYF. CDR3 bases: TGTGCCAGCAGTTCCCCCAGGGGGGCCTTCGGAGATACGCAGTATTTT.

The V and J genes are TRBV7-2 and TRBJ2-2, with D unresolved. The V end was cut by 0 bases, the J end by 4 bases, with 12 bases between. The CDR3 has 16 amino acids. Germline loops: CDR1 SGHTA, CDR2 FQGNSA. As DNA, the CDR3 is TGTGCCAGCAGCTTAGCAGGGCCCCTTGGCACCGGGGAGCTGTTTTTT. This sequence encodes CASSLAGPLGTGELFF.

V gene TRBV18 combines with J gene TRBJ1-1, with TRBD1 identical over 9 bases. Germline-derived CDR1 and CDR2 are KGHSH and LQKENI. V lost 6 bases and J lost 5; bases outside the gene matches: 4. This CDR3 is 13 amino acids long. The CDR3 sequence: CASSWTGETEAFF. Here the CDR3 DNA reads TGTGCCAGCTCCTGGACAGGGGAGACTGAAGCTTTCTTT. The full variable domain, its missing parts supplied by reference TRBV18 and TRBJ1-1, is NAGVMQNPRHLVRRRGQEARLRCSPMKGHSHVYWYRQLPEEGLKFMVYLQKENIIDESGMPKERFSAEFPKEGPSILRIQQVVRGDSAAYFCASSWTGETEAFFGQGTRLTVV.

This clone occurred a few times. This chain joins TRBV7-9 and TRBJ1-2, with D possibly being TRBD1 (5 bases). Germline values: CDR1 SEHNR, CDR2 FQNEAQ (reference sequence). The CDR3 sequence is 15 residues long. V lost 0 bases to trimming and J lost 2 bases, with 10 bases between them. CDR3 sequence reads: CASSLAGGANYGYTF. DNA for the CDR3: TGTGCCAGCAGCTTAGCTGGAGGGGCAAACTATGGCTACACCTTC. Based on the CDR3 plus reference TRBV7-9 and TRBJ1-2, the full variable domain is DTGVSQNPRHKITKRGQNVTFRCDPISEHNRLYWYRQTLGQGPEFLTYFQNEAQLEKSRLLSDRFSAERPKGSFSTLEIQRTEQGDSAMYLCASSLAGGANYGYTFGSGTRLTVV.

This chain connects TRBV20-1 to TRBJ1-2, with D maybe TRBD1 (5 bases). Germline CDR1 DFQATT, CDR2 SNEGSKA (reference sequence). V gave up 5 bases and J gave up 6 bases, with 10 bases separating them. The CDR3 has 11 amino acids. The CDR3 region has the DNA TGCAGTGCTTCTCCGACAGATGGCTACACCTTC. It specifies CSASPTDGYTF.

V and J are TRBV7-3 and TRBJ2-3; tentatively, D is TRBD1 (6 bases). The CDR3 runs to 15 residues. Germline V gene lookup returns CDR1 SGHTA and CDR2 FQGTGA. The V and J ends lost 2 bases and 3 bases respectively, with 12 bases between them. The CDR3 loop reads CASSLGGRQTDTQYF. In nucleotides, the CDR3 is TGTGCCAGCAGCTTAGGGGGCCGGCAGACAGATACGCAGTATTTT.

The J gene is TRBJ2-5, the V gene TRBV7-2; either TRBD1 or TRBD2 may fit D (5 bases each). The CDR3 runs to 14 residues. V shed 0 bases and J shed 6 bases, with 11 bases lying between them. Germline CDR1 is SGHTA and CDR2 is FQGNSA. The CDR3 here is CASSLADGGKTQYF. CDR3 in DNA: TGTGCCAGCAGCTTAGCGGATGGGGGAAAGACCCAGTACTTC.

This clone was counted only a few times. The gene calls are TRBV5-1 and TRBJ2-7; D possibly corresponds to TRBD2 (6 bases). This CDR3 contains 14 residues. V was pared by 2 bases and J by 2 bases, with 11 bases between. From germline, CDR1 is SGHRS and CDR2 YFSETQ. DNA of the CDR3: TGCGCCAGCAGCTTCTTGGGGGGAACCTACGAGCAGTACTTC. Amino acids: CASSFLGGTYEQYF.

V usage is TRBV5-1 and J usage is TRBJ1-6; D remains unclear. From germline, CDR1 is SGHRS and CDR2 YFSETQ. There are 15 residues in the CDR3. V was pared by 0 bases and J by 9 bases, with 13 bases between. Written as DNA, the CDR3 is TGCGCCAGCAGCTTGGATCGGGGAAATCGTTCACCCCTCCACTTT. Protein sequence: CASSLDRGNRSPLHF.

The chain has TRBV11-3 and TRBJ2-5; 7 bases agree with TRBD2. Germline CDR1 SGHNT, CDR2 YENEEA. The CDR3 is 17 residues long. V trimming: 4 bases; J trimming: 7 bases; junction bases outside the gene matches: 18. CDR3: CASSSRPGLGIMATQYF. The DNA of the CDR3 is TGTGCCAGCAGCTCCCGCCCCGGACTAGGGATAATGGCGACCCAGTACTTC.

This chain uses TRBV9 with TRBJ2-2; the match to TRBD2 covers 8 bases. Germline loops: CDR1 SGDLS, CDR2 YYNGEE. The junction had 3 bases not matched to a gene; V was cut back by 2 bases and J by 0 bases. The CDR3 extends over 16 amino acids. The CDR3 DNA sequence: TGTGCCAGCAGCGTTAGCGGGACCCCGAACACCGGGGAGCTGTTTTTT. Translation gives CASSVSGTPNTGELFF.

This clone was observed a few times. This chain links TRBV9 with TRBJ2-1, with a weak D call TRBD2 (6 bases). CDR1 and CDR2 (germline): SGDLS, YYNGEE. The V and J ends lost 2 bases and 1 base respectively, with 16 bases between them. This CDR3 has 17 residues. The CDR3 DNA is TGTGCCAGCAGCGTGAGTGACGGGAGAGGTTCCTACAATGAGCAGTTCTTC. Amino acid sequence: CASSVSDGRGSYNEQFF.

This clone was counted a few times. The chain employs TRBV11-2 and TRBJ2-2; 12 bases are shared with TRBD2. The CDR3 spans 18 residues. The germline CDR1 and CDR2 sequences are SGHAT and FQNNGV. Trimming took 5 bases from V and 5 from J; bases not matched to a gene: 12. DNA of the CDR3: TGTGCCAGCAGCCCACCCCCTAGCGGGGGGGCTCGAACCGGGGAGCTGTTTTTT. It translates to CASSPPPSGGARTGELFF.

The chain recombines TRBV9 with TRBJ1-4; TRBD1 is a possible D gene (6 bases). The germline V and J ends were trimmed by 3 bases and 7 bases, with 13 bases remaining between them. Germline CDR1 reads SGDLS; CDR2 reads YYNGEE. The CDR3 totals 14 residues. In nucleotides, the CDR3 is TGTGCCAGCAGCGAGAATACAGGGAGTGAAAAACTGTTTTTT. Translated, it gives CASSENTGSEKLFF. Combining the CDR3 with reference TRBV9 and TRBJ1-4 gives the whole variable domain DSGVTQTPKHLITATGQRVTLRCSPRSGDLSVYWYQQSLDQGLQFLIQYYNGEERAKGNILERFSAQQFPDLHSELNLSSLELGDSALYFCASSENTGSEKLFFGSGTQLSVL.

CDR3 in DNA: TGTGCCAGCAGCCCGGAGACAGGGGAGGCCCTCTATGGCTACACCTTC. As protein: CASSPETGEALYGYTF. The rearrangement links TRBV5-5 to TRBJ1-2, with TRBD1 matching 8 bases. Germline V gene lookup returns CDR1 SGHKS and CDR2 YYEKEE (reference sequence). The CDR3 loop spans 16 amino acids. V lost 4 bases and J lost 4; bases outside the gene matches: 12.

The rearrangement joins TRBV2 to TRBJ2-7, with D perhaps matching TRBD1 (5 bases). Trimming pared 7 bases from V and 1 base from J, leaving 11 bases between. The germline gives CDR1 SNHLY, CDR2 FYNNEI. The CDR3 is 13 amino acids. CDR3 DNA sequence: TGTGCCAGCAAGGCAGGGCAGTCCTACGAGCAGTACTTC. Its translation is CASKAGQSYEQYF.

The CDR3 DNA is TGCGCCAGCAGCTTGGACGGGAGCTCCTACAATGAGCAGTTCTTC. This gives the protein CASSLDGSSYNEQFF. The chain employs TRBV5-1 and TRBJ2-1; D might be TRBD2 (6 bases). The CDR3 spans 15 residues. The germline V gene has CDR1 SGHRS and CDR2 YFSETQ. V was cut by 0 bases and J by 0 bases, with 7 bases left in between.

The genes are TRBV6-5 and TRBJ1-2, with 12 bases matching TRBD1. Per germline, CDR1 MNHEY and CDR2 SVGAGI. The CDR3 has 15 residues. Trimming took 4 bases from V and 8 from J; bases not matched to a gene: 8. CDR3 nucleotide sequence: TGTGCCAGCAGTTCCGGGACAGGGGGCGTATACGGCTACACCTTC. Residues: CASSSGTGGVYGYTF.

As for this clone: Other DNA sequences in the sample encode the same CDR3. The chain uses TRBV4-3 and TRBJ2-5; D not resolved. Germline CDR1 is LGHNA and CDR2 is YSLEER. V was pared by 3 bases and J by 2 bases, with 10 bases between. The CDR3 has 14 amino acids. The CDR3 DNA sequence: TGCGCCAGCAGCCAGGTTGGCAGACAAGAGACCCAGTACTTC. Its protein is CASSQVGRQETQYF.

The CDR3 DNA sequence: TGTGCCAGCAGCAGTATGGACAGAGCAGAGGGCTACACCTTC. Amino acid sequence: CASSSMDRAEGYTF. The chain recombines TRBV7-9 with TRBJ1-2; D is possibly TRBD1 (6 bases). Germline assignment: CDR1 SEHNR and CDR2 FQNEAQ (reference sequence). The CDR3 extends over 14 amino acids. V was shortened by 5 bases and J by 8 bases, with 18 bases between the two germline ends.

V usage is TRBV7-3 and J usage is TRBJ2-5, with D perhaps TRBD1 (5 bases). The V gene's germline CDR1 is SGHTA and CDR2 FQGTGA. Between the trimmed V and J ends, which lost 1 base and 5 bases, there was a span of 14 bases. This CDR3 comprises 15 residues. This chain's CDR3 is CASSLSSRVGETQYF. CDR3 in DNA: TGTGCCAGCAGCTTAAGCAGCAGGGTAGGTGAGACCCAGTACTTC.

The V call is TRBV7-9, the J call TRBJ1-2, with a weak D call TRBD1 (5 bases). Germline V gene sequence: CDR1 SEHNR, CDR2 FQNEAQ (reference sequence). CDR3 size: 14 residues. The V gene lost 3 bases and the J gene lost 2 bases, with 10 bases spanning the gap. The CDR3 nucleotides are TGTGCCAGCAGCTTCGACAGAGCAAACTATGGCTACACCTTC. This codes for CASSFDRANYGYTF.

The rearrangement joins TRBV2 to TRBJ1-2, with D unclear. The CDR3 extends over 15 amino acids. With 1 base removed from V and 6 bases from J, the gap between germline ends came to 15 bases. The germline V gene has CDR1 SNHLY and CDR2 FYNNEI. CDR3 in DNA: TGTGCCAGCAGTGAAGGGCAGGTCAAACGGAATGGCTACACCTTC. Its protein is CASSEGQVKRNGYTF.

This clone was seen only a few times. The gene calls are TRBV27 and TRBJ1-2; 8 bases are a match to TRBD1. This CDR3 is built from 13 residues. Germline V CDR1 and CDR2: MNHEY, SMNVEV (reference sequence). The V segment lost 3 bases and the J segment 4 bases; nucleotides outside the gene matches: 1. The CDR3 coding sequence is TGTGCCAGCAGTTTCCAGGGGGCCTATGGCTACACCTTC. Translated, it gives CASSFQGAYGYTF.

The V and J genes are TRBV6-1 and TRBJ2-7; perhaps TRBD2 as D (5 bases). The CDR3 loop spans 14 amino acids. Trimming took off 3 bases at V and 9 bases at J, with 18 bases between the two ends. The germline V gene encodes CDR1 MNHNS and CDR2 SASEGT. CDR3 coding DNA: TGTGCCAGCAGTGAGAGGGAAAGCAGGTCGGGGCAGTACTTC. This sequence encodes CASSERESRSGQYF.